This T cell receptor beta chain originates from a study of early T cells in non-severe SARS-CoV-2 infection. TCRdb analysed the 5' RACE reads with MiXCR anew, one entry per CDR3 protein. Of 30,000 to 40,000 distinct CDR3 sequences in the sample, over 9% were seen once. Germline loops: CDR1 SGHTA, CDR2 FQGNSA. The CDR3 runs to 15 residues. Between the trimmed V and J ends, which lost 2 bases and 8 bases, there was a span of 18 bases. The V call is TRBV7-2, the J call TRBJ1-2; D call uncertain. The TCR originated in an adult who was a healthcare worker with PCR-confirmed SARS-CoV-2 infection or an uninfected control (not recorded which). The sample was whole blood. The CDR3 loop reads CASSLLDPGRRGYTF. Here the CDR3 DNA reads TGTGCCAGCAGCTTATTAGATCCCGGTCGAAGGGGCTACACCTTC.